One and the same sample provided the 15 T cell receptor beta chains below, sequenced in a study of blood T cell repertoires in COVID-19 (dated by TCRdb to about 2020). The library was obtained by the immunoSEQ multiplex PCR assay. This is the immuneACCESS table as TCRdb keeps it, with only in-frame sequences that have V and J called. A part of the clones is gone; compared with another copy, unresolved V genes explain less than half, and the rest is unexplained. For this sample there are approximately 240,000 clones; around four fifths appear just once. The ten largest clones represent 4% of the sample. Material for sequencing was peripheral blood. Source of these receptors: a woman aged 40 to 49 with active or convalescent COVID-19.

This clone was counted only a few times. The chain recombines TRBV11-2 with TRBJ1-2, with D uncertain. V lost 3 bases and J 4 bases, leaving 9 bases between the germline ends. This CDR3 is built from 13 residues. Germline lookup yields CDR1 SGHAT and CDR2 FQNNGV. This chain's CDR3 is CASSLGSGYGYTF. In DNA form, the CDR3 reads TGTGCCAGCAGCTTGGGCAGCGGCTATGGCTACACCTTC.

The rearrangement uses TRBV7-8 and TRBJ2-7, with D maybe TRBD2 (6 bases). The CDR3 loop spans 17 amino acids. Per the germline V gene, CDR1 is SGHVS and CDR2 is FQNEAQ. V was clipped by 2 bases and J by 5 bases, with 22 bases between them. The CDR3 DNA is TGTGCCAGCAGCTTACTACGGTTCCCGGGAGAAGGTGACGAGCAGTACGTC. The encoded protein is CASSLLRFPGEGDEQYV.

This rearrangement joins TRBV6-6 to TRBJ2-1; a weak D match, TRBD2 (7 bases). V was cut by 7 bases and J by 4 bases, with 20 bases left in between. The CDR3 covers 16 residues. Germline V gene sequence: CDR1 MNHNY, CDR2 SVGAGI (reference sequence). CDR3 nucleotide sequence: TGTGCCAGCACCCCCTTTGCCGGGGGGCCGTACAATGAGCAGTTCTTC. Translation: CASTPFAGGPYNEQFF.

CDR3 DNA: TGCGCCAGCAGGGGGACAGGGGCGAGTGAAGGCTACACCTTC. It specifies CASRGTGASEGYTF. The J gene is TRBJ1-2, the V gene TRBV23-1, with 10 bases matching TRBD1. TRBV23-1 is marked as an open reading frame, function uncertain. This CDR3 is built from 14 residues. Losses at the gene ends were 6 bases for V and 8 bases for J; bases not matched to a gene: 9.

A remark on this clone: One end of the junction does not line up with germline, which may come from a read error. The J gene is TRBJ2-5, the V gene TRBV5-1; D is perhaps TRBD1 (5 bases). CDR3 size: 14 residues. Germline V gene sequence: CDR1 SGHRS, CDR2 YFSETQ. CDR3 bases: TGCGCCAGCACCTTGGTGGGGCGCCAAGAGACCCAGTACTTC. Amino acids: CASTLVGRQETQYF.

This chain uses TRBV6-5 with TRBJ2-2; no clear D gene. Per germline, CDR1 MNHEY and CDR2 SVGAGI. The length of the CDR3 is 13 residues. V was cut by 0 bases and J by 15 bases, with 14 bases left in between. The CDR3 nucleotides read TGTGCCAGCAGTTACTCGACTTGGCATGAGGTGTTTTTT. Protein sequence: CASSYSTWHEVFF.

The chain couples TRBV18 to TRBJ2-2, with a possible D match to TRBD2 (6 bases). V gave up 5 bases and J gave up 7 bases, with 23 bases separating them. The CDR3 extends over 17 amino acids. Germline lookup yields CDR1 KGHSH and CDR2 LQKENI. This CDR3 reads CASSAQTEPGSGGELFF. As DNA, the CDR3 is TGTGCCAGCTCAGCCCAGACAGAGCCCGGTAGCGGCGGGGAGCTGTTTTTT.

The rearrangement uses TRBV3-1 (or the pseudogene TRBV3-2) and TRBJ1-6, with D perhaps matching TRBD1 (5 bases). CDR1 is LGHDT and CDR2 is YNNKEL in the germline V gene (reference sequence). V lost 1 base and J lost 6, with 13 bases in between. This CDR3 comprises 16 residues. This CDR3 is CASSQVVTVGNSPLHF. In DNA form, the CDR3 reads TGTGCCAGCAGCCAAGTCGTGACAGTAGGTAATTCACCCCTCCACTTT.

This sequence joins TRBV2 and TRBJ1-2; TRBD1 is a possible D gene (6 bases). The V end lost 6 bases, the J end lost 6 bases, and 17 bases lay between the germline ends. The V gene's germline CDR1 is SNHLY and CDR2 FYNNEI. The CDR3 is 14 amino acids. The CDR3 DNA is TGTGCCAGCAGGTACAGGGAGGGTAGCCATGGCTACACCTTC. Amino acid sequence: CASRYREGSHGYTF.

The V and J genes are TRBV30 and TRBJ2-5; TRBD1 is a possible D gene (5 bases). The germline CDR1 and CDR2 sequences are GTSNPN and SVGIG (reference sequence). The CDR3 loop spans 15 amino acids. Trimming shortened V by 3 bases and J by 7 bases, and 21 bases separated the two germline ends. The CDR3 nucleotides read TGTGCCTGGAGCCCTGGGGCAGGTAAAGAAGTGACCCAGTACTTC. This codes for CAWSPGAGKEVTQYF.

The chain links TRBV2 to TRBJ1-5; D remains unclear. CDR1 is SNHLY, CDR2 FYNNEI, per germline. The CDR3 loop spans 15 amino acids. The V end was cut by 4 bases, the J end by 3 bases, with 13 bases between. The CDR3 sequence is CASSGWSQINQPQHF. CDR3 nucleotide sequence: TGTGCCAGCAGTGGGTGGAGTCAAATCAATCAGCCCCAGCATTTT.

The chain recombines TRBV27 with TRBJ2-3; possible D gene TRBD1, 6 bases. V gave up 5 bases and J gave up 1 base, with 13 bases separating them. The CDR3 extends over 15 amino acids. From germline, CDR1 is MNHEY and CDR2 SMNVEV (reference sequence). The CDR3 region is CASSNRDTRTDTQYF. DNA of the CDR3: TGTGCCAGCAGTAACCGGGACACCCGCACAGATACGCAGTATTTT.

The chain couples TRBV5-1 to TRBJ1-2; D remains ambiguous. Germline CDR1 SGHRS, CDR2 YFSETQ. V dropped 4 bases and J dropped 2 bases, with 12 bases sitting between them. CDR3 length: 14 amino acids. CDR3 amino acids: CASSRPDKNYGYTF. The CDR3 coding sequence is TGCGCCAGCAGCCGCCCCGACAAGAACTATGGCTACACCTTC.

V usage is TRBV30 and J usage is TRBJ1-5, with D unclear. Germline CDR1 reads GTSNPN; CDR2 reads SVGIG (reference sequence). V shed 3 bases and J shed 0 bases, with 9 bases lying between them. This CDR3 contains 14 residues. This CDR3 is CAWRAGNSNQPQHF. The DNA for the CDR3 is TGTGCCTGGAGGGCGGGAAATAGCAATCAGCCCCAGCATTTT. The full variable domain, its missing parts supplied by reference TRBV30 and TRBJ1-5, is SQTIHQWPATLVQPVGSPLSLECTVEGTSNPNLYWYRQAAGRGLQLLFYSVGIGQISSEVPQNLSASRPQDRQFILSSKKLLLSDSGFYLCAWRAGNSNQPQHFGDGTRLSIL.

The J gene is TRBJ2-1, the V gene TRBV19; no definite D call. CDR3 length: 16 residues. V was trimmed by 1 base and J by 2 bases, leaving 12 bases between them. Germline V gene lookup returns CDR1 LNHDA and CDR2 SQIVND (reference sequence). The chain's CDR3 is CASSIGGYYTYNEQFF. The CDR3 DNA reads as TGTGCCAGTAGTATAGGAGGATACTATACCTACAATGAGCAGTTCTTC. The full variable domain, with the rest looked up from reference TRBV19 and TRBJ2-1, is DGGITQSPKYLFRKEGQNVTLSCEQNLNHDAMYWYRQDPGQGLRLIYYSQIVNDFQKGDIAEGYSVSREKKESFPLTVTSAQKNPTAFYLCASSIGGYYTYNEQFFGPGTRLTVL.